One T cell receptor (beta chain) is described in this entry. Its specificity is unknown. This sample was included in a study of vaccination effects on CD4 cells after COVID-19. CDR3 size: 15 residues. CDR1 and CDR2 from the germline V gene are SGHRS and YFSETQ. V shed 0 bases, J shed 5 bases, and the junction held 4 bases outside the gene matches. Whole-study results and caveats: Long after vaccination, the clones induced by infection and by vaccine shrank markedly in size.

Measured with immunoSEQ multiplex PCR; TCRdb has only the in-frame clones, and not every one. This sample has roughly 71,000 clones; over 70% occur once, and the top ten carry approximately 1.3%. Expansion with viral peptide pools was applied to antigen-specific CD4+ T cells by the ViraFEST assay prior to sequencing. Upon completion of about eleven days in culture, CD4+ T cells were isolated. Either the BNT162b2 or mRNA-1273 vaccine was given to participants in two doses. Sequencing used CD4+ T cells from PBMCs cultured with HCoV-229E spike peptides, obtained after COVID-19 vaccination. This clonotype was obtained from a human donor who received a COVID-19 vaccine. This chain connects TRBV5-1 to TRBJ1-4; TRBD1 aligns across 7 bases. CDR3 in DNA: TGCGCCAGCAGCTTGGATCCAGGGGGGAATGAAAAACTGTTTTTT. Residues: CASSLDPGGNEKLFF.